Listed below are T cell receptor beta chains from one sample, sequenced in a study of T-cell memory formation after mild COVID-19. MiXCR, applied by TCRdb to the 5' RACE reads, yields one record per CDR3 protein. The sample has 400,000 or so distinct CDR3 sequences; about 19% are singletons. Sequencing input: PBMCs or a T cell subset sorted from them (not recorded which). These TCRs come from an adult woman who had mild COVID-19 (a few samples of this study predate the infection). Cell type and time point are not known. The CDR3 runs from the conserved cysteine through the conserved F or W. Each record gives: V gene, D gene, J gene, CDR3 protein. D genes are given only for firm matches.

TRBV20-1	TRBD2	TRBJ2-2	CSASRLAGPTGELFF
TRBV6-2/TRBV6-3	TRBD1	TRBJ2-7	CASSYSTTGESYEQYF
TRBV20-1	TRBD2	TRBJ2-1	CSARDRRSGGAIYNEQFF
TRBV5-1	TRBD1	TRBJ2-5	CASSLGLRDREETQYF
TRBV5-1	TRBD1	TRBJ2-2	CASSTGQGGELFF
TRBV12-3/TRBV12-4	-	TRBJ2-7	CASSLTPRTYEQYF
TRBV6-6	TRBD1	TRBJ2-3	CASRQDRGLEDTQYF
TRBV12-3/TRBV12-4	TRBD2	TRBJ2-4	CASSLKVAGAHRAKNIQYF
TRBV18	-	TRBJ1-1	CASSPGRPLGEAFF
TRBV24-1	-	TRBJ2-7	CATSASGALYEQYF
TRBV6-2/TRBV6-3	-	TRBJ1-4	CASSPHSTGDEKLFF
TRBV5-1	-	TRBJ2-3	CASRITDTQYF
TRBV7-2	-	TRBJ1-1	CASSLGTGTWNTEAFF
TRBV20-1	-	TRBJ2-2	CSARDFAVGPNTGELFF
TRBV20-1	TRBD1	TRBJ2-7	CSASRQGRSQYF
TRBV6-5	-	TRBJ1-3	CASSPILQGPGNTIYF
TRBV11-3	-	TRBJ2-1	CASSLGSSEWAEQFF
TRBV7-2	-	TRBJ1-5	CASSERLGYQPQHF
TRBV7-2	-	TRBJ2-7	CASSLATPYEQYF
TRBV28	TRBD2	TRBJ2-3	CASSPGLARPSTDTQYF
TRBV21-1	-	TRBJ2-7	CASSNSSPAYEQYF
TRBV5-6	-	TRBJ2-5	CASSEGEETQYF
TRBV3-1	TRBD1	TRBJ2-1	CASSQDWDRANEQFF
TRBV7-9	-	TRBJ2-2	CASSGGTGELFF
TRBV29-1	TRBD1	TRBJ2-1	CSVESPGGQGLLF
TRBV12-3/TRBV12-4	-	TRBJ1-2	CASSRRESGYTF
TRBV11-2	-	TRBJ2-6	CASSPVTGFSGANVLTF
TRBV5-1	-	TRBJ2-1	CASSLVRGNEQFF
TRBV24-1	-	TRBJ2-5	CATSDSPGLKETQYF
TRBV12-3/TRBV12-4	-	TRBJ1-3	CASSLDSTRNTIYF
TRBV5-5	-	TRBJ1-5	CASSFEERGWQPQHF
TRBV5-1	TRBD1	TRBJ2-1	CASSSPPDRVTSYNEQFF
TRBV6-2/TRBV6-3	-	TRBJ2-7	CASTDRLEQYF
TRBV4-1	TRBD2	TRBJ2-5	CASSQDLAGGKTQYF
TRBV11-3	TRBD2	TRBJ2-1	CASSPPLAGALRNEQFF
TRBV24-1	TRBD2	TRBJ2-5	CATSDLGLAGRETQYF
TRBV7-2	-	TRBJ2-5	CASSLGPPSMTQYF
TRBV6-2/TRBV6-3	-	TRBJ2-1	CASSKGRYGSNEQFF
TRBV7-9	TRBD2	TRBJ2-1	CASSSLTSGRVPGYNEQFF
TRBV20-1	TRBD2	TRBJ2-3	CSRTREPTDTQYF
TRBV27	TRBD2	TRBJ2-1	CASSFHLTSGNNEQFF
TRBV19	-	TRBJ2-7	CASSTLGLTSVYEQYF
TRBV5-1	TRBD1	TRBJ2-7	CASSRDRAISYEQYF
TRBV12-3/TRBV12-4	-	TRBJ1-5	CASSLGGDSNQPQHF
TRBV27	TRBD1	TRBJ1-2	CASSRHNIGQGLYGYTF
TRBV24-1	-	TRBJ2-5	CATSRSPKETQYF
TRBV11-2	-	TRBJ2-3	CASSLRAGIGSTDTQYF
TRBV7-2	-	TRBJ1-3	CASSLGSGFRNTIYF
TRBV24-1	-	TRBJ1-2	CATSDSKGLRHYGYTF
TRBV25-1	-	TRBJ2-5	CASSELAPLTRETQYF
TRBV4-1	-	TRBJ2-7	CASSQSTGMVQYF
TRBV19	TRBD2	TRBJ2-3	CASSMALAGEGSYTDTQYF
TRBV6-6	TRBD1	TRBJ2-7	CASSGTDSYEQYF
TRBV12-3/TRBV12-4	-	TRBJ1-5	CASSLAGTSSNQPQHF
TRBV6-1	TRBD1	TRBJ1-5	CASRDRGKGNQPQHF
TRBV29-1	-	TRBJ2-1	CSVDWQGNEQFF
TRBV12-3/TRBV12-4	-	TRBJ2-1	CASSLSNEQFF
TRBV12-3/TRBV12-4	-	TRBJ2-1	CASSGGRFYNEQFF
TRBV27	-	TRBJ2-5	CASSHRGVLQETQYF
TRBV20-1	-	TRBJ2-3	CSARDLFVESTDTQYF